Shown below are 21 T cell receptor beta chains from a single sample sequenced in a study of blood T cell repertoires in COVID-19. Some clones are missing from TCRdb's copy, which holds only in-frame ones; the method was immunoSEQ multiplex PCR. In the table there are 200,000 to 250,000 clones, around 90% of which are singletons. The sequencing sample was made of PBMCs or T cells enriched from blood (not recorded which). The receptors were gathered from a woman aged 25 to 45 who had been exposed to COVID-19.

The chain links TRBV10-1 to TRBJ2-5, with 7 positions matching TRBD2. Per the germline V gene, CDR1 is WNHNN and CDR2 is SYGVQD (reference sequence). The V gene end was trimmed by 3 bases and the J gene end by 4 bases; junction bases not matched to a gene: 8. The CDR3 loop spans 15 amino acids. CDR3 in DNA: TGCGCCAGCAGTGATCGGGTAGCGGGTTTAGAGACCCAGTACTTC. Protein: CASSDRVAGLETQYF.

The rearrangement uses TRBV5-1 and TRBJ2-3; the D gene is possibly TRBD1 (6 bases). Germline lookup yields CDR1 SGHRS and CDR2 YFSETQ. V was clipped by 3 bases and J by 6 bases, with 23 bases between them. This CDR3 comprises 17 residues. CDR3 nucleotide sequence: TGCGCCAGCAGCTCAGGGACAAAGGGCATAGTCTTGGATACGCAGTATTTT. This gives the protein CASSSGTKGIVLDTQYF.

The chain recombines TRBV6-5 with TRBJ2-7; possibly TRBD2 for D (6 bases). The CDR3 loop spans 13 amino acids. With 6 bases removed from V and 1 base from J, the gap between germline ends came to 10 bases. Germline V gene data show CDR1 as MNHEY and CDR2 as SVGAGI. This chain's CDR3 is CASREGGSYEQYF. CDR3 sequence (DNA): TGTGCCAGCAGGGAGGGTGGTTCCTACGAGCAGTACTTC.

The CDR3 spells CASGLDRGPNTEAFF. Here the CDR3 DNA reads TGTGCCAGCGGCTTAGACAGGGGGCCGAACACTGAAGCTTTCTTT. The rearrangement joins TRBV2 to TRBJ1-1; 10 bases are a match to TRBD1. This CDR3 region has 15 residues. Germline values: CDR1 SNHLY, CDR2 FYNNEI. The junction had 7 bases not matched to a gene; V was cut back by 8 bases and J by 1 base.

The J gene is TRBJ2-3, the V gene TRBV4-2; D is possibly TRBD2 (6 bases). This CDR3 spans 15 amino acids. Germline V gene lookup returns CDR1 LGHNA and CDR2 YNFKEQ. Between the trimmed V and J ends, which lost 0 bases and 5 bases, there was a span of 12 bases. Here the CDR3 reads CASSQELVGGDTQYF. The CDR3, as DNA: TGTGCCAGCAGCCAAGAGCTAGTGGGAGGAGATACGCAGTATTTT.

In nucleotides, the CDR3 is TGTGCCAGCACCCCTGAAGCCACCGGGGAGCTGTTTTTT. Amino acids: CASTPEATGELFF. This rearrangement joins TRBV5-4 to TRBJ2-2; D is unclear. The CDR3 spans 13 residues. V was pared by 6 bases and J by 4 bases, with 10 bases between. Germline CDR1 SGHNT, CDR2 YYREEE (reference sequence).

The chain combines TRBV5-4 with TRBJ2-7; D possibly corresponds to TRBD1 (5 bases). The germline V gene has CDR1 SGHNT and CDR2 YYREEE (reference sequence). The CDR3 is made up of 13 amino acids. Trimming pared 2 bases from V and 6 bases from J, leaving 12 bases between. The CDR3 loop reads CASSFAGPGEQYF. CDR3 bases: TGTGCCAGCAGCTTCGCAGGGCCCGGCGAGCAGTACTTC.

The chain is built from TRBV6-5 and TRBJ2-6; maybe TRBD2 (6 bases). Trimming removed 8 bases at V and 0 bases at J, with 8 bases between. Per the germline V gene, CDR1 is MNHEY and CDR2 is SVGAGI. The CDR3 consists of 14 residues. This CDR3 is CASFGGSGANVLTF. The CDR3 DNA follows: TGTGCCAGCTTCGGGGGCTCTGGGGCCAACGTCCTGACTTTC.

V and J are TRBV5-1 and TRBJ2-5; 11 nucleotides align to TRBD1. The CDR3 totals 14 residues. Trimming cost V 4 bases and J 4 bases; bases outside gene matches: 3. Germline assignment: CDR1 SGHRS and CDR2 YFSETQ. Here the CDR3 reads CASSHGTGGETQYF. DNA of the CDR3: TGCGCCAGCAGCCATGGGACAGGGGGAGAGACCCAGTACTTC.

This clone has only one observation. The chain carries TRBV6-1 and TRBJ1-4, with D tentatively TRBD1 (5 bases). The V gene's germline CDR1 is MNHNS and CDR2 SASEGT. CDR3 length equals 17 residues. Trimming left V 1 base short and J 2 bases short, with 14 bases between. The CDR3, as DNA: TGTGCCAGCAGTGAAGAGGCAGGGTATAGGACTAATGAAAAACTGTTTTTT. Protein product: CASSEEAGYRTNEKLFF.

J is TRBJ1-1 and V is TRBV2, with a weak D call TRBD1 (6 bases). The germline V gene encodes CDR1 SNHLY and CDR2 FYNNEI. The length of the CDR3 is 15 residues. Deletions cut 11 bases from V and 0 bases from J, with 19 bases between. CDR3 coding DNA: TGTGCCCGCGAGTCGGGGTGGGACATGAACACTGAAGCTTTCTTT. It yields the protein CARESGWDMNTEAFF.

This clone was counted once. The CDR3 DNA reads TGTGCCAGCAGCTTAGTCCGCCTACTAGCGGGAGGGCCCTACAATGAGCAGTTCTTC. This translates into CASSLVRLLAGGPYNEQFF. V usage is TRBV7-2 and J usage is TRBJ2-1, with 13 bases matching TRBD2. CDR3 length: 19 residues. Trimming took 1 base from V and 2 from J; bases not matched to a gene: 8. CDR1 SGHTA and CDR2 FQGNSA come from the germline V gene.

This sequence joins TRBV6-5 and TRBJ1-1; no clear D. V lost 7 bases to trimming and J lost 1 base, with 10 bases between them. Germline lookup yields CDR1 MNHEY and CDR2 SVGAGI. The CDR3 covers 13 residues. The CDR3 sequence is CASTRAANTEAFF. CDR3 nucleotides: TGTGCCAGCACCCGCGCGGCGAACACTGAAGCTTTCTTT.

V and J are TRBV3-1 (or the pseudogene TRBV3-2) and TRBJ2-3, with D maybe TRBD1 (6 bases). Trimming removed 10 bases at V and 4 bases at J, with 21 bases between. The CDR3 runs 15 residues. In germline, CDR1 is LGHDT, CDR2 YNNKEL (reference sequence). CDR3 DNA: TGTGCCACCTCTCGGGACACTCCGCAGGCAGATACGCAGTATTTT. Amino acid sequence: CATSRDTPQADTQYF.

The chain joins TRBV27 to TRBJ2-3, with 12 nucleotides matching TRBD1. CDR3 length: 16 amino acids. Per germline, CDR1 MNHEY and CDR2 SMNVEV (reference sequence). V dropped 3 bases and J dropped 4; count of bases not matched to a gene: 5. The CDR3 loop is CASSLSGTGGPDTQYF. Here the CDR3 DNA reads TGTGCCAGCAGTTTGAGCGGGACAGGGGGCCCAGATACGCAGTATTTT.

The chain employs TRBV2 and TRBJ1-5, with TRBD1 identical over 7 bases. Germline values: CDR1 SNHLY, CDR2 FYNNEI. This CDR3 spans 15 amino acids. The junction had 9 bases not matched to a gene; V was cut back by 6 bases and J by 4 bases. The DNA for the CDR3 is TGTGCCAGCAGGCGACCGGGACAGCCTAATCAGCCCCAGCATTTT. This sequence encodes CASRRPGQPNQPQHF.

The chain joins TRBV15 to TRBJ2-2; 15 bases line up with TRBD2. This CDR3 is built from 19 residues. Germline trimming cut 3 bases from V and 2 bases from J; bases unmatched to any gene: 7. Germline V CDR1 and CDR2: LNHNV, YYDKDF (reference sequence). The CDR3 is CATSRGGTSGRPNTGELFF. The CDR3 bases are TGTGCCACCAGCAGGGGAGGGACTAGCGGGAGGCCCAACACCGGGGAGCTGTTTTTT.

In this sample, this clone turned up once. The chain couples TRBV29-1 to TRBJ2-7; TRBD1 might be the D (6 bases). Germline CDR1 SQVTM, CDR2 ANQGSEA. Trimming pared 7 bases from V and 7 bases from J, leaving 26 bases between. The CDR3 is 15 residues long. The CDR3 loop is CSALQGFPSPGEQYF. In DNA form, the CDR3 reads TGCAGCGCCTTACAGGGCTTTCCCTCCCCCGGGGAGCAGTACTTC.

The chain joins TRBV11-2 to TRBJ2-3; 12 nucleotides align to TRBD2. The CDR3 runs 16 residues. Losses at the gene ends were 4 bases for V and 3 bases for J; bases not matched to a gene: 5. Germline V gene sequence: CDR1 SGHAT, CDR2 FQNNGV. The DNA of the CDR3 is TGTGCCAGCAGCTCCGGACTAGCGGGATTGACAGATACGCAGTATTTT. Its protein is CASSSGLAGLTDTQYF.

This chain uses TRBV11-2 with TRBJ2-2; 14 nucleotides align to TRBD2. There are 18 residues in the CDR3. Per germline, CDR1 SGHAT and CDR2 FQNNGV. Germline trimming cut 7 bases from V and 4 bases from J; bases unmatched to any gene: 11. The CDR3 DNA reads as TGTGCCAGCACCTTCGGGACTAGCGGGAGTCTGGTCACCGGGGAGCTGTTTTTT. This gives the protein CASTFGTSGSLVTGELFF. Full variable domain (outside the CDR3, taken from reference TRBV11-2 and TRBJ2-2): EAGVAQSPRYKIIEKRQSVAFWCNPISGHATLYWYQQILGQGPKLLIQFQNNGVVDDSQLPKDRFSAERLKGVDSTLKIQPAKLEDSAVYLCASTFGTSGSLVTGELFFGEGSRLTVL.

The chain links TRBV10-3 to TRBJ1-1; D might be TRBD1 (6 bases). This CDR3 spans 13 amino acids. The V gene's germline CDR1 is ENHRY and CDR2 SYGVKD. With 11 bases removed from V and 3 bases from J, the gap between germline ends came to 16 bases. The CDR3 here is CAVTTRQDTEAFF. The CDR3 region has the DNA TGTGCCGTCACCACCCGACAGGACACTGAAGCTTTCTTT.